This is a list of T cell receptor beta chains from one sample in a study of Ad26.COV2.S vaccination and SARS-CoV-2 variants. The table came from immunoSEQ multiplex PCR; TCRdb's copy has only in-frame clones and leaves some out. The sample lists 350,000 to 500,000 clones; 90% were seen once. Material: peripheral blood, obtained in a trial of Ad26.COV2.S vaccine versus placebo. These receptors were obtained from a person between 18 and 65 years old who received the Ad26.COV2.S COVID-19 vaccine or a placebo. CDR3s include the opening cysteine and the closing phenylalanine or tryptophan. A D gene is named only where the DNA matches it firmly. Expanded clones are given a class, and other clones once, few, many or no size at all.

cdr3_nt cdr3_aa v_call d_call j_call clone_size
TGTGCCAGCAGCTTGGTAGGGGGGCGAGGTTCACCCCTCCACTTT CASSLVGGRGSPLHF TRBV5-4 NA TRBJ1-6 NA
TGTGCCAGCAGCTTAACAGGGCCCCCCTATGGCTACACCTTC CASSLTGPPYGYTF TRBV11-1 NA TRBJ1-2 NA
TGTGCCAGCAGCTTAGCTGCGCAAAATGAGCAGTTCTTC CASSLAAQNEQFF TRBV11-3 NA TRBJ2-1 NA
TGTGCCAGCAGCACTACGGACACCCCGTACAATGAGCAGTTCTTC CASSTTDTPYNEQFF TRBV7-9 NA TRBJ2-1 NA
TGCAGCGTGGGAGGGACAGACACCTACACCGGGGAGCTGTTTTTT CSVGGTDTYTGELFF TRBV29-1 NA TRBJ2-2 once
TGTGCCAGCTCAACGGACAGGGGGTTAAGAGATACGCAGTATTTT CASSTDRGLRDTQYF TRBV18 TRBD1 TRBJ2-3 NA
TGTGCCAGCCTGCCTGCCAGGGCGGAGGGTGGCTACACCTTC CASLPARAEGGYTF TRBV28 NA TRBJ1-2 NA
TGTGCCAGCAGTTTAGTAGGAAATTCACCCCTCCACTTT CASSLVGNSPLHF TRBV12-3/TRBV12-4 NA TRBJ1-6 NA
TGTGCCAGCAGTTCCACAGACGGGAGAAGCACAGATACGCAGTATTTT CASSSTDGRSTDTQYF TRBV28 NA TRBJ2-3 NA
TGTGCCAGCAGCTCGCAGGGGTATACGTATACGCAGTATTTT CASSSQGYTYTQYF TRBV7-9 NA TRBJ2-3 NA
TGTGCCAGCAAAAATGAGGGACCTGGTCTGGGTGGCTACACCTTC CASKNEGPGLGGYTF TRBV25-1 NA TRBJ1-2 once
TGTGCCAGCAGCGTAGAGGGAGGGGCTGGCTACACCTTC CASSVEGGAGYTF TRBV9 NA TRBJ1-2 NA
TGTGCCAGCAGCGTAGGCGGATCAGGGGGTTATAGCAATCAGCCCCAGCATTTT CASSVGGSGGYSNQPQHF TRBV5-6 TRBD1 TRBJ1-5 few
TGTGCCAGTAGTATAAAGGGGTGGCACGAGCAGTACTTC CASSIKGWHEQYF TRBV19 NA TRBJ2-7 NA
TGTGCCAGCAGCCACGGACAGGGCGGCGAGCAGTACTTC CASSHGQGGEQYF TRBV7-8 TRBD1 TRBJ2-7 NA
TGTGCCAGCAGGGTAGGGGGCAGGGATGAGCAGTTCTTC CASRVGGRDEQFF TRBV6-5 TRBD1 TRBJ2-1 NA
TGTGCCAGTAGTATAGACCCGGGACAGGGTACTGAAGCTTTCTTT CASSIDPGQGTEAFF TRBV19 TRBD1 TRBJ1-1 NA
TGTGCCAGCAGCCCCTCCCCCCGGACGCAGTATTTT CASSPSPRTQYF TRBV3-1/TRBV3-2 NA TRBJ2-3 NA
TGTGCCAGCAGCTCCCTCCCCGGGGGAAAGACTAGCACAGATACGCAGTATTTT CASSSLPGGKTSTDTQYF TRBV11-2 NA TRBJ2-3 NA
TGTGCCAGCAGCCAAGCCCTAGGTCAAGGTGAGCAGTTCTTC CASSQALGQGEQFF TRBV3-1/TRBV3-2 NA TRBJ2-1 NA
TGTGCCAGCAGTTTAGAGGCCGGGGAGCTGTTTTTT CASSLEAGELFF TRBV12-3/TRBV12-4 NA TRBJ2-2 once
TGTGCCAGCAGCCCTAGCGTCGGCTCCGGGGAGCTGTTTTTT CASSPSVGSGELFF TRBV6-2/TRBV6-3 NA TRBJ2-2 few
TGTGCCACCAGTGATTTAGTCGCTAGCGGGTTGGAGACCCAGTACTTC CATSDLVASGLETQYF TRBV24-1 TRBD2 TRBJ2-5 NA
TGTGCCAGTAGTACCGGGACAGGATACGAGCAGTACTTC CASSTGTGYEQYF TRBV19 TRBD1 TRBJ2-7 NA
TGTGCCAGCAGCCAAGGCGGGACTGGGGAAAAACTGTTTTTT CASSQGGTGEKLFF TRBV4-2 NA TRBJ1-4 NA
TGCGCCAGCAGCCAAGACAGCGCGGGCACCTACAATGAGCAGTTCTTC CASSQDSAGTYNEQFF TRBV4-3 NA TRBJ2-1 once
TGCGCCAGCAGCTTGGGGGCAACTAATGAAAAACTGTTTTTT CASSLGATNEKLFF TRBV5-1 NA TRBJ1-4 NA
TGTGCCAGCAGCGATGAGACCCAGTACTTC CASSDETQYF TRBV2 NA TRBJ2-5 NA
TGTGCCAGCAGCACCCGGGACAGGGGGCTCGGGGAGACCCAGTACTTC CASSTRDRGLGETQYF TRBV7-9 TRBD1 TRBJ2-5 NA
TGTGCCAGCTCACCCGGGGTTTCCTACGAGCAGTACTTC CASSPGVSYEQYF TRBV18 NA TRBJ2-7 once
TGTGCCAGTAGTAGCCGACAGGGGACGACCTACGAGCAGTACTTC CASSSRQGTTYEQYF TRBV19 TRBD1 TRBJ2-7 few
TGTGCCAGCAACATAGAGGGGTCCGGACTGTTTTTT CASNIEGSGLFF TRBV28 NA TRBJ1-4 NA
TGTGCCAGCTCACCTCCTGCCAACTCCTACGAGCAGTACTTC CASSPPANSYEQYF TRBV18 NA TRBJ2-7 once
TGTGCCAGCAGCTTCGACAGGGGAACTAATGAAAAACTGTTTTTT CASSFDRGTNEKLFF TRBV7-2 TRBD1 TRBJ1-4 few
TGTGCCAGCAGCCCGGGGAAAGGGGGCCAGGGAGATGAGCAGTTCTTC CASSPGKGGQGDEQFF TRBV4-2 TRBD1 TRBJ2-1 NA
TGCAGCGTTGAACGTCCACCGAACACCGGGGAGCTGTTTTTT CSVERPPNTGELFF TRBV29-1 NA TRBJ2-2 NA